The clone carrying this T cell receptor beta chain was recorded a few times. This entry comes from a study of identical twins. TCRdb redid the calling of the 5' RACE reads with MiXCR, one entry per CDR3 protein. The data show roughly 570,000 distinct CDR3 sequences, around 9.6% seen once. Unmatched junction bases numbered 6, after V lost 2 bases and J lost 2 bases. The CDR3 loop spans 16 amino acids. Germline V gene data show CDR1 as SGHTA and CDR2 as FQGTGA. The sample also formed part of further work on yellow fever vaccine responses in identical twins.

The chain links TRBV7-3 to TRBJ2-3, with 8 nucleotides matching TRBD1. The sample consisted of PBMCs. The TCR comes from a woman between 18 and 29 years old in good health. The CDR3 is CASSLRRTGTTDTQYF. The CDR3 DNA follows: TGTGCCAGCAGCTTACGCCGGACAGGGACCACAGATACGCAGTATTTT.